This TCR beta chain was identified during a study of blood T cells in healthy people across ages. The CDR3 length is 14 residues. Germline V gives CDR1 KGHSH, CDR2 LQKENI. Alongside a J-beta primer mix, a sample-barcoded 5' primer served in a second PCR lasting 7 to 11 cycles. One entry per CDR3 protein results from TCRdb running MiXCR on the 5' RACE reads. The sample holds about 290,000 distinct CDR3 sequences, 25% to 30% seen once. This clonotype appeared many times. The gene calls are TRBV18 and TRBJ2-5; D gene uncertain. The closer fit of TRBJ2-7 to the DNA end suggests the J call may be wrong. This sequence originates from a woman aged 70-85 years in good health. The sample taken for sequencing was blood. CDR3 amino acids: CASSPRQETYEQYF. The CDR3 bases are TGTGCCAGCTCACCTCGTCAGGAGACCTACGAGCAGTACTTC.